The present entry profiles one T cell receptor beta chain with its context. The data are from a study of cytomegalovirus exposure and HLA in healthy donors. Overall study context: Across 350 to 500 genotyped donors, about 86% landed in the Caucasian-associated ancestry cluster.

In the PCR, 60 Vbeta and 13 Jbeta primers were used. Generated by immunoSEQ multiplex PCR, the TCRdb table keeps only in-frame clones and is missing some. The data show tens of thousands of clones, 75% to 90% seen once. CDR1 is MNHNY and CDR2 is SVGAGI in the germline V gene (reference sequence). Unmatched junction bases numbered 5, after V lost 2 bases and J lost 4 bases. The length of the CDR3 is 15 residues. The sequencing sample was made of PBMCs. The V gene is TRBV6-6, the J gene TRBJ1-3, with TRBD1 matching over 7 bases. The sequence was obtained from a woman in her 40s in good health and CMV-seropositive. Here the CDR3 reads CASSYEGASGNTIYF. In DNA form, the CDR3 reads TGTGCCAGCAGTTACGAGGGGGCGTCAGGAAACACCATATATTTT.